What follows describes a single T cell receptor (beta chain). Authors' methods: Estimation of nucleated cell counts was performed using reference gene primer amplification. Sequencing used immunoSEQ multiplex PCR; TCRdb keeps in-frame clones, though not all of them. The V and J calls and clone size were taken over from that table, and D and trimming were inferred from the DNA. The data show over 250,000 clones, with approximately 89% seen just once and around 13% held by the top ten. This entry belongs to a study of blood T cell repertoires in COVID-19. Study at large: Italy, Spain and the United States were the sources of the convalescent and acute COVID-19 samples. PBMCs, B-cell-depleted T cells, or T cells provided the cDNA or gDNA that made up the material.

Germline CDR1 reads SNHLY; CDR2 reads FYNNEI. V trimming: 3 bases; J trimming: 3 bases; junction bases outside the gene matches: 7. This CDR3 is built from 15 residues. Input material: peripheral blood. The chain is built from TRBV2 and TRBJ2-7; 8 positions match TRBD1. The TCR originated in a woman aged 60 to 75 with acute or convalescent COVID-19. For the CDR3, the DNA is TGTGCCAGCAGTGAGGGGCAGGGGGCGAACTACGAGCAGTACTTC. This encodes CASSEGQGANYEQYF. Filled out from reference TRBV2 and TRBJ2-7, the complete variable domain reads EPEVTQTPSHQVTQMGQEVILRCVPISNHLYFYWYRQILGQKVEFLVSFYNNEISEKSEIFDDQFSVERPDGSNFTLKIRSTKLEDSAMYFCASSEGQGANYEQYFGPGTRLTVT.